This T cell receptor (beta chain) was obtained from a study of blood T cell repertoires in COVID-19. Overall study: Acute and convalescent COVID-19 samples came from the United States, Italy and Spain. PBMCs, B-cell-depleted T cells, or T cells were the source of the cDNA or gDNA that made up the material.

Here immunoSEQ multiplex PCR was the method, and the copy in TCRdb shows in-frame clones only, minus some. The top ten hold roughly 2.3% of the sample, which has around 300,000 clones, roughly 87% seen once. CDR1 is LGHDT and CDR2 is YNNKEL in the germline V gene (reference sequence). The CDR3 loop spans 16 amino acids. The junction had 5 bases not matched to a gene; V was cut back by 1 base and J by 4 bases. The TCR comes from a man younger than 35 with active or convalescent COVID-19. The chain couples TRBV3-1 (or the pseudogene TRBV3-2) to TRBJ2-1; 9 nucleotides align to TRBD2. Material for sequencing was peripheral blood. The CDR3 protein is CASSQVGTSTYNEQFF. The CDR3 coding sequence is TGTGCCAGCAGCCAAGTCGGGACTAGCACATACAATGAGCAGTTCTTC.